These 3 T cell receptor beta chains were all obtained from the same sample, sequenced in a study of chemoradiotherapy in HPV16-positive cancers. Here immunoSEQ multiplex PCR was the method, and the copy in TCRdb shows in-frame clones only, minus some. The sample lists tens of thousands of clones, around nine tenths seen once, with 22% in the top ten. Sequenced here: blood, sampled from a patient who underwent chemoradiotherapy. The receptors originated from a human donor with HPV-associated anogenital cancer.

This sequence joins TRBV5-1 and TRBJ2-5, with 7 bases lining up with TRBD1. Germline V gene lookup returns CDR1 SGHRS and CDR2 YFSETQ. The ends lost 0 bases at V and 5 bases at J; junction bases unmatched: 7. The CDR3 loop spans 15 amino acids. CDR3: CASSLAVDREETQYF. The CDR3 nucleotides read TGCGCCAGCAGCTTGGCCGTCGACAGGGAGGAGACCCAGTACTTC.

CDR3 DNA: TGTGCCAGCAGCTTAGGGGAGGGGAGGGCTGGGCAGCCCCAGCATTTT. This sequence encodes CASSLGEGRAGQPQHF. The chain joins TRBV5-4 to TRBJ1-5; tentative D call: TRBD1 (5 bases). The CDR3 is 16 amino acids. Trimming shortened V by 2 bases and J by 7 bases, and 19 bases separated the two germline ends. Germline-derived CDR1 and CDR2 are SGHNT and YYREEE (reference sequence).

This chain uses TRBV7-6 with TRBJ1-6, with a possible D match to TRBD1 (5 bases). V gave up 1 base and J gave up 5 bases, with 15 bases separating them. Per the germline V gene, CDR1 is SGHVS and CDR2 is FNYEAQ. CDR3 length: 17 residues. This chain's CDR3 is CASSLVGVARDNSPLHF. In DNA, the CDR3 is TGTGCCAGCAGCTTAGTAGGGGTCGCTCGGGATAATTCACCCCTCCACTTT.